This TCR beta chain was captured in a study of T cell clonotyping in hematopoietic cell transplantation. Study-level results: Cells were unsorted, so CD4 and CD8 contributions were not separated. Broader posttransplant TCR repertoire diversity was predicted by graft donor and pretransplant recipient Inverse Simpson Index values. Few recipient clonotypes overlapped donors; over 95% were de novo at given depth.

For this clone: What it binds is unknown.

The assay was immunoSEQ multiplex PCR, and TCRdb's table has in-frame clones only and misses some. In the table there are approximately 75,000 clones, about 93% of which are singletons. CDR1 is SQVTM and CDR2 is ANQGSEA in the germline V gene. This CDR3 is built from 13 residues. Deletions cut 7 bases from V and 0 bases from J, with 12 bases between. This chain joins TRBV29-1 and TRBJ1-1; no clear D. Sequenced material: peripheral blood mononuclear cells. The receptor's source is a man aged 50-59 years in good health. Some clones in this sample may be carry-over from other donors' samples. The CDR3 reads CSAAFGLNTEAFF. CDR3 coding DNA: TGCAGCGCTGCATTTGGGCTGAACACTGAAGCTTTCTTT.